The sequence of this T cell receptor beta chain was determined in a study of blood T cell repertoires in COVID-19. Study context: Samples representing acute and convalescent COVID-19 were sourced from the United States, Italy and Spain. T cells, B-cell-depleted T cells, or PBMCs provided the cDNA or gDNA that served as material.

Per germline, CDR1 MDHEN and CDR2 SYDVKM. The CDR3 extends over 17 amino acids. V lost 3 bases to trimming and J lost 1 base; unmatched junction nucleotides: 5. Per the study methods: Amplification of reference gene primers was used by the study to estimate nucleated cell counts. Clones were read by immunoSEQ multiplex PCR, and TCRdb kept only the in-frame ones, dropping some. That table is the source of V, J and clone size, and D and trimming were worked out from the DNA. The sample holds 200,000 or so clones, 80% to 85% seen once. The sample comprised peripheral blood. The TCR sequence derives from a woman aged 25 to 39 with acute or convalescent COVID-19. This chain uses TRBV28 with TRBJ2-2; TRBD2 agrees at 10 bases. In DNA, the CDR3 is TGTGCCAGCAGTTTGCCCCCTAGCGGGGGGAACACCGGGGAGCTGTTTTTT. Protein: CASSLPPSGGNTGELFF. Full variable domain (rest looked up from reference TRBV28 and TRBJ2-2): DVKVTQSSRYLVKRTGEKVFLECVQDMDHENMFWYRQDPGLGLRLIYFSYDVKMKEKGDIPEGYSVSREKKERFSLILESASTNQTSMYLCASSLPPSGGNTGELFFGEGSRLTVL.